What follows are 9 T cell receptor beta chains derived from one specimen sequenced in a study of shared T cell receptors in the human thymus. Produced via immunoSEQ multiplex PCR; TCRdb's table is partial and in-frame only. The repertoire holds approximately 580,000 clones, 78% seen once, with roughly 0.013% in the top ten. Separately, the same data were catalogued under a study of human thymus T cells.

The sample comprised thymocytes. The source of these receptors is a boy in the first two years of life with a congenital heart defect.

The rearrangement joins TRBV4-1 to TRBJ1-2, with TRBD1 identical over 8 bases. V lost 0 bases to trimming and J lost 1 base; unmatched junction nucleotides: 7. CDR3 length equals 17 residues. From germline, CDR1 is MGHRA and CDR2 YSYEKL. CDR3 bases: TGCGCCAGCAGCCAAGATCTTGGACAGGGCGGTAACTATGGCTACACCTTC. Amino acids: CASSQDLGQGGNYGYTF.

The CDR3 DNA is TGTGCCATCAGTGAGTCTCCCCGGACTAGCGGGAGCGAGACCCAGTACTTC. It codes for CAISESPRTSGSETQYF. V usage is TRBV10-3 and J usage is TRBJ2-5, with TRBD2 identical over 13 bases. The CDR3 length is 17 residues. V lost 0 bases, J lost 5 bases, and 6 bases stayed unmatched. From germline, CDR1 is ENHRY and CDR2 SYGVKD.

The chain combines TRBV4-2 with TRBJ2-1, with 11 nucleotides matching TRBD2. Germline CDR1 is LGHNA and CDR2 is YNFKEQ. Trimming removed 0 bases from V and 8 bases from J; junction bases left unmatched: 9. CDR3 size: 17 residues. CDR3 coding DNA: TGTGCCAGCAGCCAAGATCGACTAGCGGGAACCTTACATGAGCAGTTCTTC. Translated: CASSQDRLAGTLHEQFF.

As for this clone: The final CDR3 position lacks the conserved phenylalanine or tryptophan, pointing to a likely read error. No DNA is shown, since the ends of the CDR3 on it are uncertain; the CDR3 is the one TCRdb lists. The V and J genes are TRBV9 and TRBJ1-5; TRBD1 was called by the table and not checked on the DNA. The V gene's germline CDR1 is SGDLS and CDR2 YYNGEE. Both ends counted, the CDR3 spans 8 residues. This CDR3 is CASSVGPG.

This clone has only a few counts. The chain has TRBV19 and TRBJ2-7; TRBD2 matches at 10 bases. The J segment lost 4 bases and the V segment lost 5 bases, leaving 11 bases of the junction unmatched. Germline CDR1 is LNHDA and CDR2 is SQIVND (reference sequence). The CDR3 loop spans 16 amino acids. The CDR3 region has the DNA TGTGCCAGTAGTCCAAGGACTAGCGGTCGAGCTTACGAGCAGTACTTC. Translating gives CASSPRTSGRAYEQYF.

The J gene is TRBJ2-7, the V gene TRBV30, with 7 bases fitting TRBD1. V dropped 2 bases and J dropped 2; count of bases not matched to a gene: 9. Germline V lookup: CDR1 GTSNPN, CDR2 SVGIG (reference sequence). This CDR3 spans 15 amino acids. The CDR3 reads CAWSLRDSATYEQYF. CDR3 coding DNA: TGTGCCTGGAGTCTTCGGGACAGCGCAACCTACGAGCAGTACTTC.

V and J are TRBV19 and TRBJ1-2; TRBD1 might be the D (5 bases). The CDR3 loop spans 14 amino acids. V gave up 3 bases and J gave up 2 bases, with 10 bases separating them. The V gene's germline CDR1 is LNHDA and CDR2 SQIVND (reference sequence). The chain's CDR3 is CASSIGRENYGYTF. CDR3 DNA: TGTGCCAGTAGTATTGGCAGGGAAAACTATGGCTACACCTTC.

The rearrangement joins TRBV27 to TRBJ1-2; weak D call: TRBD1 (6 bases). The germline V gene encodes CDR1 MNHEY and CDR2 SMNVEV (reference sequence). Trimming pared 2 bases from V and 4 bases from J, leaving 11 bases between. The CDR3 sequence is 14 residues long. CDR3 sequence (DNA): TGTGCCAGCAGTTTACGGGCCAGGGGCTATGGCTACACCTTC. It encodes CASSLRARGYGYTF.

V usage is TRBV6-1 and J usage is TRBJ1-5, with D unclear. V was pared by 8 bases and J by 6 bases, with 14 bases between. The CDR3 is 13 amino acids. Germline CDR1 is MNHNS and CDR2 is SASEGT. CDR3: CASGENSGQPQHF. CDR3 sequence (DNA): TGTGCCAGCGGAGAGAATAGCGGTCAGCCCCAGCATTTT.